Sequencing of this T cell receptor (beta chain) was carried out in a study of T cell repertoires in cytomegalovirus infection. In TCRdb, the reads were re-called with MiXCR into one record per CDR3 protein. The table lists 450,000 to 600,000 distinct CDR3 sequences, about 11% of them singletons. To note about this clonotype: It is likely a read error, because the conserved phenylalanine at the end of the CDR3 is missing.

The CDR3 contains 15 residues. V lost 3 bases and J 2 bases, leaving 11 bases between the germline ends. What was sequenced was PBMCs. The chain combines TRBV12-3 or TRBV12-4 with TRBJ1-3; no firm D call. The sequence derives from a human donor in good health (CMV status not recorded). Some clones in this sample may be carry-over from other donors' samples. The CDR3 DNA follows: TGTGCCAGCAGTTTGCGTCGCGGCACTGGAAACACCATATATTCT. This gives the protein CASSLRRGTGNTIYS.